This TCR beta chain is drawn from a study of cytomegalovirus exposure and HLA in healthy donors (dated by TCRdb to about 2017). Concerning the study at large: An earlier analysis of 550 to 700 of the donors reported 250 to 300 Gb of sequence data and around 120 million unique TCR beta sequences from about 179 million T cells. About 300 gigabases of sequencing data and roughly 80 million unique TCR sequences made up an early release that covered 500 to 650 HLA-typed donors. Of the roughly 400 genotyped donors, 75% to 85% were placed in the genetic ancestry cluster associated with self-reported Caucasian donors. The aim of the study was to test whether cataloging public T cell receptors could identify signatures of past pathogen exposure. The study profiled the T cell repertoires of more than 500 subjects by immunosequencing and related them to cytomegalovirus serostatus. Besides the first cohort of around 670 subjects, a separate validation cohort made up of 120 or so different subjects was used. High-throughput TCR immunosequencing, statistical association of individual TCRs with disease status, and machine learning were combined to predict cytomegalovirus infection status. A later analysis re-examined previously published TCR beta repertoires from 600 to 700 donors and added high-resolution HLA genotyping to investigate patterns of TCR occurrence. Rather than drawing on any new phenotypic data, the later analysis identified candidate immune exposures from TCR beta sequences and the way those sequences occurred across donors. To decide whether each TCR beta V gene segment behaved as functional or pseudogenic, an earlier analysis of some 540 of the donors relied on high-throughput TCR beta sequencing. Alongside the repertoire data, information on donor age, sex, ethnicity and CMV serostatus was compiled. In a later genetic analysis, genome-wide SNP genotypes for about three fifths of the 666 donors were used, and that subset was treated as a discovery cohort. Every discovery cohort repertoire had been produced on one sequencing platform. Class I and class II HLA loci were covered by the typing at four-digit resolution. Typing coverage differed by locus: A, B, C, DRB1 and DQB1 were typed in roughly 620-630 donors, DQA1 in about 500, DPA1 in some 570, and DPB1 in 400 to 480. Four to six DR-DQ haplotypes were handled as single units for association and clustering because linkage in the cohort was strong. Among 300 to 500 genotyped donors of the cohort, an average of roughly 230,000 unique TCR beta nucleotide sequences was sequenced per donor, of which about 19% were non-productive. Beyond this particular receptor, the publication reports: A further reported finding was that TCR beta sequences accurately predicted the HLA-A and HLA-B alleles for most subjects in the first cohort. For the cohort, immune exposure information was limited to CMV serostatus. In a later genetic analysis, fewer N-insertions in productive TCRs were reported among donors in an Asian-associated ancestry cluster than the 666-donor mean. In a later analysis, TCR association rates were found to vary across HLA loci, with the most associated TCRs seen for DRB1 alleles and the fewest for HLA-C alleles. This cohort had only TCR beta chains sequenced, and the lack of alpha or paired-chain data limited which features could be detected. A later genetic analysis associated a missense DCLRE1C variant with V-gene and J-gene trimming of TCR beta chains, and an independent cohort replicated the association. An earlier analysis of 450 to 750 of the donors showed that most TCR beta V segments appeared in productive rearrangements either about 90% or about 30% of the time, which broadly matched IMGT annotations. A total of 164 TCR beta chains were listed by the study as associated with cytomegalovirus. The classifier was reported to diagnose cytomegalovirus status with high specificity and sensitivity in both the original cohort and the validation cohort. Assigning TCR associations to individual alleles was difficult when HLA alleles, especially DR and DQ, strongly co-occurred. The earlier analysis of nearly 600 of the donors excluded roughly 17 rarely observed V segments, including chromosome 9 orphons, because counts were too low. Most TCR sequences were observed very rarely across donors, whereas some public TCRs were present in many individuals. In a later analysis, several top co-occurrence clusters were reported to appear linked to parvovirus B19, influenza, CMV and Epstein-Barr virus. According to the authors, the approach could potentially be generalized to other disease states and immunological phenotypes. A few of the identified cytomegalovirus-associated TCR beta chains were confirmed in vitro to be specific for cytomegalovirus antigens. Compared with equally common non-associated chains, HLA-associated TCR beta chains in a later analysis were more clonally expanded and had lower generation probabilities. Correlated functional status among segregating V segments might reflect linkage disequilibrium, but an unknown experimental factor could not be ruled out. A later analysis found that most CMV-associated TCR beta chains appeared HLA-restricted, with HLA associations seemingly driven largely by CMV exposure. Sequencing depth was assumed to be roughly uniform across donors in the presence/absence analyses, though that assumption may not hold. Because some donors lacked HLA typing at each locus, the association tests relied only on the typed subset. In a later analysis, some 18,000 TCR beta sequences were associated with specific HLA alleles at a false discovery rate of 0.05. The sequencing pipeline was judged likely to have produced a cluster of highly shared sequence variants as a technical artifact. Because the 87-base-pair reads could not distinguish some IMGT-functional V segments, including TRBV6-2 and TRBV6-3, those segments were excluded.

For CDR1 and CDR2, the germline V gene lists KGHSH and LQKENI. Its CDR3 holds 16 amino acids, cysteine through phenylalanine. Only the CDR3 portion is preserved as DNA: 48 bases, with reading frame beginning at the first base. V gives up 6 bases and J gives up 0 bases, and the segment between their germline ends measures 18 bases. The cohort consisted of approximately 690 healthy bone marrow donors. Cohort members were all nominally healthy when sampled, although unrecorded immune exposures were likely present. The donor tested CMV seropositive, placing the donor among the 289 seropositive members of the cohort. Each donor provided a peripheral blood sample, and peripheral blood mononuclear cells were used for TCR beta sequencing. Genomic DNA extraction from the blood cell samples was performed with the Qiagen DNeasy Blood Extraction Kit. Preparation of the library involved the immunoSEQ multiplex PCR assay. A mixture of 60 forward primers for TCR Vbeta segments and 13 reverse primers for TCR Jbeta segments was used in the multiplex PCR. Amplification of the CDR3 region of rearranged TCR beta genes was performed with a multiplex PCR assay on genomic DNA. The Illumina HiSeq System was used to sequence the amplified TCR beta libraries as 87-base-pair reads. The authors' pipeline ran thus. Across the 670 or so repertoires, a later analysis counted tens of millions of unique TCR beta chains, around 10 million of which were shared by at least two donors. A nearest-neighbor algorithm error-corrected the raw reads and collapsed the reads into unique sequences, merging closely related sequences to remove PCR and sequencing errors. Alignment of CDR3 sequences to IMGT reference sequences was used to assign V, D and J gene segments. For a sequence to be retained, at least a six-nucleotide match to both a V gene segment and a J gene segment was required. Rearrangements were called productive when the CDR3 lacked stop codons and stayed in frame with V and J; all others were non-productive. CDR3 was defined by IMGT convention, running from the second conserved V-encoded cysteine to the conserved J-encoded phenylalanine. The earlier analysis of 500 to 600 of the donors excluded sequences that lacked an unambiguous match to a single V gene segment. In an earlier analysis of 587 of the donors, a V segment was called functional when productive rearrangements were above 56.7%, and segregating when the standard deviation between donors exceeded 5%. A statistical classification framework was built to diagnose cytomegalovirus status from the catalog of TCR beta chain sequences. In a later analysis, V and J genes were assigned by comparing TCR nucleotide sequences against IMGT/GENE-DB human TR gene sequences. In a later analysis, CDR3 sequences and most-parsimonious VDJ recombination scenarios were assigned using the TCRdist pipeline. In a later analysis, each TCR beta chain was defined by its CDR3 amino acid sequence together with its V-gene family, and reads lacking a unique V-gene family were excluded. In a later analysis, 500 to 700 highly shared, low-generation-probability nucleotide sequences were removed to address suspected cross-contamination and a sequencing artifact. A later analysis calculated a clonal expansion index for each public chain from normalized within-repertoire ranks of inferred template counts. In a later analysis, generation probabilities were computed with a VDJ recombination model fitted to out-of-frame rearrangements, and the resulting probabilities were checked against IGoR. In a later analysis, hypergeometric tests were used to score TCR-TCR, TCR-HLA and TCR-CMV co-occurrence, with a repertoire-size bias correction applied to TCR pairs. False discovery rates were estimated in a later analysis by permuting HLA or CMV assignments 20 times. In a later analysis, co-occurring TCRs were grouped with DBSCAN, and TCRdist sequence similarity was added when clustering was performed within HLA-allele-positive subsets. Repertoires with fewer than 30,000 or more than 120,000 public chains, plus five repertoires with anomalous nucleotide sharing, were excluded from co-occurrence clustering. TCRdb obtained this table from immuneACCESS and retained in-frame rearrangements with V and J assigned. These tables miss some clones; where compared with another copy, unresolved V genes account for less than half of the shortfall, and the remainder is unexplained. Clone size and V and J calls were adopted from that table, with D and trimming inferred from the DNA. The sample table shows 150,000 or so clones, and 65% to 85% are seen once. Together, the top ten hold approximately 1.2% of the sample.

This clone is a singleton in its sample. No cognate antigen has been identified for it. Within one base of it there is no much larger clone, and no base qualities were kept. The specimen sequenced was PBMCs. The sequence derives from a man aged 45-65 years in good health and CMV-seropositive. The chain couples TRBV18 to TRBJ2-7, with a tentative D gene TRBD1 over 6 matching bases. The DNA sequence is TGTGCCAGCTCGCCAGCAGGGGCTTATTCCTCCTACGAGCAGTACTTC. The translation is CASSPAGAYSSYEQYF.